This section outlines one T cell receptor beta chain sequence together with its context. This clone's antigen is unknown. Per-nucleotide qualities are absent, and no much larger clonotype sits a single base away. Donors were healthy HIV-negative adults with no recently reported acute infections or vaccinations. Every donor was a Caucasian adult residing in Nashville, Tennessee, USA. CD8 memory samples were composed of magnetically selected CD45RO+ cells combined with CCR7-negative CD45RA+ effector memory (TemRA) cells. Blood was collected by leukapheresis, and PBMCs were isolated by Ficoll-Histopaque density gradient centrifugation and then cryopreserved in liquid nitrogen vapor phase. Purity and quantity of every magnetically sorted T cell population were checked by analytical flow cytometry. From each sorted fraction, genomic DNA was isolated and quantified by UV absorbance on a Nanodrop 2000c.

Using the deep immunoSEQ assay, TCR CDR3 regions were amplified from genomic DNA by multiplex PCR. For each cell subset, the extracted genomic DNA was distributed evenly across all wells of several immunoSEQ 96-well plates, and each plate served as one replicate. For sorted subsets, about 220 ng of genomic DNA, equivalent to some 30,000 T cell genomes, went into each replicate PCR. Purified libraries were measured with a Qubit 3.0 fluorometer, size-checked on a Bioanalyzer 2100, and measured again with the KAPA Library Quantification kit. Every immunoSEQ 96-well plate was sequenced on a separate single-read 150-cycle Illumina NextSeq 550 flow cell. As for the authors' bioinformatics: Because the immunoSEQ output included only junctional sequences and no quality scores, the filtering could not be the same as the filtering used for full-length reads. To assign V/J genes and CDR3, sequences were annotated against IMGT germline references using PyIR, a Python wrapper for IgBLAST v1.9. Reads were filtered out if the reads had weak V/J assignments (E-value above 1e-6), no CDR3, stop codons, out-of-frame junctions, or ambiguous translated residues. A V3J clonotype was defined by an identical inferred V gene, J gene, and CDR3 amino acid sequence. To compute the percentage overlap between repertoires, the number of shared unique clonotypes was divided by the size of the smaller repertoire. Richness of each repertoire was evaluated using RTK rarefaction, the Chao1 estimator, and Recon v2.1 estimates of unobserved clonotypes. For all TCRbeta clonotypes obtained by the gDNA method from several donors, generation probabilities were computed with OLGA. The source is immuneACCESS, and TCRdb retained only in-frame sequences with V and J called. Part of the clones is not carried over; for the studies checked, unresolved V genes explain less than half of this, and the remainder is unexplained. That table furnishes V, J and clone size, whereas the DNA furnished D and trimming. The sample table lists roughly 300,000 clones, 80% to 90% of them with a count of one. The ten largest clones capture 15% to 20% of the sample.

This specimen belongs to a study of shared clonotypes between healthy human individuals (dated by TCRdb to about 2020). Broadly, across the study: The cohort included three men and a couple of women between 18 and 49 years of age. Per donor, three plates each were used for CD4 naive and CD4 memory, two for CD8 naive, and one for CD8 memory. The study deeply sequenced blood TCR repertoires of five healthy adults to estimate repertoire size and the extent of clonotype sharing between individuals. Between about 0.94 and 8.9 billion PBMCs per donor were obtained by leukapheresis. To increase sequencing depth and limit assay-specific biases, TCR repertoire library preparation and sequencing were carried out by different laboratories using diverse techniques.

General findings and caveats noted by the study authors: Rarefaction of sorted-subset datasets indicated incomplete sequencing despite the large sequencing depth. Sampling was restricted to blood, and TCR repertoires in tissue are likely to differ from TCR repertoires in blood. Naive subsets generally had larger estimated clonotype richness than memory subsets did. When a handful of donors were compared, the shared fraction of clonotypes was about 5% for naive CD4, roughly 3.4% for naive CD8, 2.3% for memory CD4, and approximately 0.4% for memory CD8. Compared with non-shared clonotypes, the clonotypes found in all four sorted-subset donors had higher generation probabilities. Based on pairwise subsampling, the degree of clonotype sharing among donors was expected to be affected by sequencing depth. The small number of donors limited the genetic and exposure-history diversity represented.

From the germline V gene, CDR1 is SGDLS and CDR2 is YYNGEE. CDR3 length: 15 amino acids, cysteine to phenylalanine. The sequence is cut down to CDR3 DNA, 45 bases in frame from base 1. Trimming leaves V shorter by 0 bases and J shorter by 5 bases, with the junction holding 7 bases beyond the gene matches. The V and J segments used are TRBV9 and TRBJ2-5, with 7 central nucleotides matching TRBD2. Sample: memory CD8+ T cells sorted from blood. This sample's cell subset or site label indicates: CD45RO+ cells pooled with CCR7-negative TemRA cells. The TCR sequence derives from a man between 18 and 35 years old in good health. The CDR3 corresponds to CASSVATSIPETQYF. The DNA reads TGTGCCAGCAGCGTAGCGACTAGCATTCCGGAGACCCAGTACTTC.